This entry lists 20 T cell receptor beta chains sequenced from one sample in a study of tumor and adjacent non-tumor tissue in lung cancer. TCRbeta libraries were built with three rounds of nested PCR, modified from ARM-PCR. TCRdb re-called the multiplex PCR reads through MiXCR, storing one row per CDR3 protein. The sample shows 65,000 to 75,000 distinct CDR3 sequences, about 77% of them seen only once. No cell sorting was done before RNA was extracted from the tissue. More than 3 cm separated this lung sample from the edge of the tumor. Material: distant non-tumor lung tissue. The receptors shown here come from a man aged 60-69 years with non-small cell lung cancer.

A remark on this clonotype: One junction end does not reproduce the germline sequence, and a read error may be involved. The chain combines TRBV6-5 with TRBJ1-1, with D unresolved. Germline CDR1 reads MNHEY; CDR2 reads SVGAGI. The CDR3 consists of 12 residues. The CDR3 DNA reads TGTGACAGCAGTTCCACCGTTCACGAAGCTTTCTTT. Protein sequence: CDSSSTVHEAFF.

Concerning this clonotype itself: The junction departs from germline at one end; a sequencing error may be responsible. This chain uses TRBV5-4 with TRBJ2-3; the match to TRBD2 covers 7 bases. CDR3 length: 15 amino acids. The germline gives CDR1 SGHNT, CDR2 YYREEE (reference sequence). The CDR3 DNA reads as TGTGCCAGCAACTTGGGGGGGAGTAGCCTCGATACGCAGTATTTT. It specifies CASNLGGSSLDTQYF.

This clonotype was seen repeatedly, ten times or more. This chain joins TRBV29-1 and TRBJ2-7; possibly TRBD1 for D (6 bases). Germline CDR1 reads SQVTM; CDR2 reads ANQGSEA. V lost 4 bases and J lost 2, with 15 bases in between. There are 14 residues in the CDR3. The CDR3 loop is CSVVSVDSTYEQYF. Here the CDR3 DNA reads TGCAGCGTTGTAAGCGTGGACAGCACCTACGAGCAGTACTTC.

To note about this clonotype: Possible read error: a much larger clone is one base away. The rearrangement uses TRBV5-8 and TRBJ2-1, with 12 positions matching TRBD2. Germline V gene lookup returns CDR1 SGHTS and CDR2 YDEGEE. This CDR3 comprises 18 residues. The CDR3 reads CVSSLMGTSGLSYNEQFF. CDR3 coding DNA: TGTGTCAGCAGCTTAATGGGGACTAGCGGGCTCTCCTACAATGAGCAGTTCTTC.

This clonotype was observed once. Relative to the germline gene, one junction end is altered; a read error may explain this. The genes are TRBV6-2 or TRBV6-3 and TRBJ2-1; weak D call: TRBD2 (5 bases). The CDR3 consists of 16 residues. Germline-derived CDR1 and CDR2 are MNHEY and SVGEGT. The CDR3 sequence: CAISLYPGGSYNEQFF. The CDR3 region has the DNA TGTGCCATCAGTTTGTACCCTGGCGGGTCCTACAATGAGCAGTTCTTC.

Of note for this clonotype: A clone one base away is much larger, so this may be a read error. The rearrangement joins TRBV28 to TRBJ2-7, with a weak D call TRBD2 (6 bases). CDR3 size: 15 residues. Trimming stripped 3 bases from V and 5 bases from J, with 17 bases between. Germline loops: CDR1 MDHEN, CDR2 SYDVKM. The CDR3: CASSLGIGSVHEQYF. The CDR3 bases are TGTGCCAGCAGTTTGGGTATCGGGAGCGTCCACGAGCAGTACTTC.

The chain couples TRBV6-5 to TRBJ2-1; D remains ambiguous. The CDR3 extends over 15 amino acids. V lost 7 bases to trimming and J lost 2 bases, with 15 bases between them. Germline V gene lookup returns CDR1 MNHEY and CDR2 SVGAGI. The CDR3 reads CASILTRHAYNEQFF. Written as DNA, the CDR3 is TGTGCCAGCATCCTCACGCGACATGCCTACAATGAGCAGTTCTTC.

This chain connects TRBV11-1 to TRBJ2-2; 7 bases are a match to TRBD1. Germline loops: CDR1 SGHAT, CDR2 FQDESV (reference sequence). The V segment lost 4 bases and the J segment 16 bases; nucleotides outside the gene matches: 15. The CDR3 is made up of 14 amino acids. CDR3 in amino acids: CASSYTSGTGESFF. The CDR3 bases are TGTGCCAGCAGCTATACTAGTGGTACAGGGGAGTCGTTTTTT.

On this clonotype: Compared with germline, one end of the junction differs, possibly owing to a read error. The chain joins TRBV11-1 to TRBJ2-5; D not resolved. Germline lookup yields CDR1 SGHAT and CDR2 FQDESV (reference sequence). The CDR3 is 14 residues long. The DNA of the CDR3 is TGTGCCGGCAGCAAAGATACGTACCAAGAGTCCCAGTACTTC. It specifies CAGSKDTYQESQYF. Together with reference TRBV11-1 and TRBJ2-5, the CDR3 gives the full variable domain: EAEVAQSPRYKITEKSQAVAFWCDPISGHATLYWYRQILGQGPELLVQFQDESVVDDSQLPKDRFSAERLKGVDSTLKIQPAELGDSAMYLCAGSKDTYQESQYFGPGTRLLVL.

This CDR3 is CMVVRDRSYEQYF. DNA for the CDR3: TGCATGGTTGTGCGGGACAGGTCCTACGAGCAGTACTTC. The chain uses TRBV29-1 and TRBJ2-7; 8 nucleotides agree with TRBD1. From germline, CDR1 is SQVTM and CDR2 ANQGSEA. The CDR3 extends over 13 amino acids.

This chain connects TRBV2 to TRBJ2-7, with TRBD2 identical over 11 bases. The CDR3 is made up of 14 amino acids. V trimming: 6 bases; J trimming: 2 bases; junction bases outside the gene matches: 3. The germline V gene encodes CDR1 SNHLY and CDR2 FYNNEI. CDR3 in DNA: TGTGCCAGCAGGCATAGCGGGAGGGCCTACGAGCAGTACTTC. Its protein product is CASRHSGRAYEQYF.

This clonotype occurred once. The junction shows a germline mismatch at one end, possibly a read error. The chain employs TRBV29-1 and TRBJ2-5; TRBD2 agrees at 8 bases. Germline loops: CDR1 SQVTM, CDR2 ANQGSEA. CDR3 length equals 12 residues. The CDR3, as DNA: TGTAGCATCCCGGGAGGGCGGGAGACCCATTACTTC. This gives the protein CSIPGGRETHYF.

Concerning this clonotype: Relative to the germline gene, one junction end is altered; a read error may explain this. The J gene is TRBJ2-1, the V gene TRBV29-1; D gene unclear. CDR3 length: 14 residues. Looked up from germline, CDR1 is SQVTM and CDR2 is ANQGSEA. CDR3 DNA sequence: TGCAGCGTTGATAGGGTGAGCTCCTACAATGAGCAATTCTTC. Residues: CSVDRVSSYNEQFF.

Worth noting for this clonotype: The junction departs from germline at one end; a sequencing error may be responsible. The gene calls are TRBV28 and TRBJ1-1; D remains ambiguous. Germline values: CDR1 MDHEN, CDR2 SYDVKM. CDR3 length: 13 amino acids. The CDR3 coding sequence is TGTGCCAGCAGTTTATCGGAGAACACTGAAGTTTTCTTT. Amino acid sequence: CASSLSENTEVFF.

In the case of this clonotype: A read error may produce the germline difference seen at one junction end. V gene TRBV11-1 combines with J gene TRBJ2-5; D uncertain. The CDR3 is made up of 11 amino acids. CDR1 is SGHAT, CDR2 FQDESV, per germline (reference sequence). The CDR3 is CATSLVETQYF. DNA for the CDR3: TGTGCCACCAGCTTAGTTGAGACCCAGTACTTC.

Turning to this clonotype: A read error is likely, as this CDR3 ends without the conserved phenylalanine or tryptophan. It is unclear where the CDR3 begins or ends on the DNA, so no DNA is shown, and the CDR3 is as TCRdb lists it. The V gene is TRBV5-1, the J gene TRBJ2-3. Germline V gene data show CDR1 as SGHRS and CDR2 as YFSETQ. Including both end residues, the CDR3 is 13 amino acids long. The CDR3 reads CASNLDGTDTHYL.

This clonotype has just a few counts. This clone may be a read error of a much larger clone one base away. This chain connects TRBV20-1 to TRBJ2-1, with 15 bases aligning to TRBD2. Germline V gene data show CDR1 as DFQATT and CDR2 as SNEGSKA (reference sequence). CDR3 length: 13 amino acids. CDR3 region: CNARTSGRDEQFF. In DNA form, the CDR3 reads TGCAATGCTAGGACTAGCGGGAGGGATGAGCAGTTCTTC.

This clonotype has at least ten counts. The chain uses TRBV13 and TRBJ1-4, with D tentatively TRBD1 (6 bases). Germline values: CDR1 PRHDT, CDR2 FYEKMQ (reference sequence). V was cut by 4 bases and J by 14 bases, with 17 bases left in between. The CDR3 is 13 residues long. The CDR3 region has the DNA TGTGCCAGCAGCTCGTCCCCGGGACAAGCTCTGTTTTTT. Protein sequence: CASSSSPGQALFF.

This clonotype was observed a handful of times. The chain couples TRBV28 to TRBJ2-3; tentatively, D is TRBD2 (6 bases). The germline CDR1 and CDR2 sequences are MDHEN and SYDVKM. V lost 10 bases and J 6 bases, leaving 23 bases between the germline ends. The CDR3 has 15 residues. CDR3 nucleotide sequence: TGTGCCACCGCATTAGCGGCCCCCAATGGGGATACGCAGTATTTT. This codes for CATALAAPNGDTQYF.

About this clonotype itself: Mismatch with germline at one junction end may stem from a read error. The chain is built from TRBV14 and TRBJ1-4, with D hard to call. In germline, CDR1 is SGHDN, CDR2 FVKESK. This CDR3 contains 14 residues. CDR3 bases: TGTGCCAGCAGCCAAGAGGCGTTTAGTGAAAAACTATTTTTT. Translated, it gives CASSQEAFSEKLFF.